One sample yielded the 19 T cell receptor beta chains listed below, sequenced in a study of blood T cells in healthy people across ages. Through a sample-barcoded 5' primer and a J-beta primer mix, a second PCR was run for roughly 7 to 11 cycles. In TCRdb, the 5' RACE reads were re-called with MiXCR into one record per CDR3 protein. The top ten hold 10% to 15% of the sample, which has around 850,000 distinct CDR3 sequences, roughly 40% seen once. The sequenced sample consisted of blood. The receptors were sampled from a man aged 18 to 29 in good health.

The CDR3 loop is CASSLVGAAGTGSDTQYF. CDR3 nucleotides: TGTGCCAGCAGCTTAGTTGGAGCGGCGGGGACTGGGTCAGATACGCAGTATTTT. The chain uses TRBV7-8 and TRBJ2-3, with D possibly TRBD2 on 6 matching bases. This CDR3 comprises 18 residues. Deletions cut 1 base from V and 4 bases from J, with 21 bases between. The germline CDR1 and CDR2 sequences are SGHVS and FQNEAQ.

This clonotype was found many times. The chain recombines TRBV6-6 with TRBJ2-1; 12 nucleotides agree with TRBD2. The J segment lost 7 bases and the V segment lost 0 bases, leaving 4 bases of the junction unmatched. CDR3 length: 16 residues. Germline assignment: CDR1 MNHNY and CDR2 SVGAGI (reference sequence). The CDR3 loop reads CASSYSLAGGPNEQFF. CDR3 DNA sequence: TGTGCCAGCAGTTACTCCCTAGCGGGGGGGCCTAATGAGCAGTTCTTC.

The rearrangement links TRBV5-6 to TRBJ2-3; D uncertain. Looked up from germline, CDR1 is SGHDT and CDR2 is YYEEEE. The V end was cut by 1 base, the J end by 4 bases, with 13 bases between. This CDR3 spans 15 amino acids. The CDR3 region is CASSLLSLRPDTQYF. Here the CDR3 DNA reads TGTGCCAGCAGCTTGTTGTCTCTGCGGCCAGATACGCAGTATTTT. Together with reference TRBV5-6 and TRBJ2-3, the CDR3 gives the full variable domain: DAGVTQSPTHLIKTRGQQVTLRCSPKSGHDTVSWYQQALGQGPQFIFQYYEEEERQRGNFPDRFSGHQFPNYSSELNVNALLLGDSALYLCASSLLSLRPDTQYFGPGTRLTVL.

In this sample, this clonotype turned up a few times. The chain couples TRBV6-6 to TRBJ2-7; 8 positions match TRBD1. The CDR3 loop spans 14 amino acids. V was clipped by 6 bases and J by 6 bases; unmatched bases: 10. The germline gives CDR1 MNHNY, CDR2 SVGAGI (reference sequence). CDR3 in amino acids: CASSPGQGWGEQYF. Here the CDR3 DNA reads TGTGCCAGCAGCCCTGGACAGGGATGGGGCGAGCAGTACTTC.

This clonotype was seen a few times. The V and J genes are TRBV4-3 and TRBJ1-2; the D gene is possibly TRBD1 (5 bases). Trimming left V 1 base short and J 2 bases short, with 17 bases between. This CDR3 spans 17 amino acids. From germline, CDR1 is LGHNA and CDR2 YSLEER. The CDR3 region is CASSQANGAGINYGYTF. The CDR3 nucleotides are TGCGCCAGCAGCCAAGCCAACGGGGCAGGAATAAACTATGGCTACACCTTC.

This chain joins TRBV5-1 and TRBJ2-2; D might be TRBD1 (6 bases). This CDR3 spans 18 amino acids. The V end lost 0 bases, the J end lost 2 bases, and 17 bases lay between the germline ends. CDR1 SGHRS and CDR2 YFSETQ come from the germline V gene. The CDR3 nucleotides read TGCGCCAGCAGCTTGGACCCACCCGGGACACAAAACACCGGGGAGCTGTTTTTT. As protein: CASSLDPPGTQNTGELFF.

The rearrangement uses TRBV4-3 and TRBJ1-2; a weak D match, TRBD1 (5 bases). V was trimmed by 1 base and J by 3 bases, leaving 12 bases between them. CDR1 and CDR2 (germline): LGHNA, YSLEER. The length of the CDR3 is 15 residues. The CDR3 reads CASSQVVGTDYGYTF. The CDR3 DNA is TGCGCCAGCAGCCAAGTGGTTGGGACTGACTATGGCTACACCTTC.

The sample holds a few counts of this clonotype. This chain joins TRBV6-2 or TRBV6-3 and TRBJ2-1; D is possibly TRBD1 or TRBD2 (5 bases each). Germline values: CDR1 MNHEY, CDR2 SVGEGT. V gave up 6 bases and J gave up 8 bases, with 17 bases separating them. This CDR3 is built from 14 residues. The CDR3 region has the DNA TGTGCCAGCAGAACCTTAGGGGAGTTAGATGAGCAGTTCTTC. Protein sequence: CASRTLGELDEQFF.

This sequence joins TRBV6-5 and TRBJ1-1, with a weak D call TRBD1 (6 bases). This CDR3 contains 14 residues. Germline loops: CDR1 MNHEY, CDR2 SVGAGI. The ends were cut back, 6 bases at V and 3 bases at J, with 14 bases in the middle. As DNA, the CDR3 is TGTGCCAGCAGACTAAACAGGGCTGACACTGAAGCTTTCTTT. It yields the protein CASRLNRADTEAFF.

The rearrangement uses TRBV6-6 and TRBJ2-5; 8 nucleotides align to TRBD2. The DNA matches TRBJ2-7 better at its end, which makes the J call doubtful. The CDR3 length is 13 residues. CDR1 is MNHNY, CDR2 SVGAGI, per germline (reference sequence). The CDR3, as DNA: TGTGCCAGCGAGGCTAGCGGGTACTACGAGCAGTACTTC. Its protein is CASEASGYYEQYF.

This clonotype came up many times. The V gene is TRBV4-2, the J gene TRBJ1-2; TRBD1 aligns across 7 bases. Germline CDR1 reads LGHNA; CDR2 reads YNFKEQ. The CDR3 has 13 amino acids. J gave up 6 bases and V 4 bases, and 5 bases lay outside the gene matches. In nucleotides, the CDR3 is TGTGCCAGCAGCCCTGACAGGGAAAATGGCTACACCTTC. It specifies CASSPDRENGYTF.

The table lists this clonotype with a few counts. CDR3 residues: CASSWGGGNEKLFF. CDR3 nucleotides: TGTGCCAGCAGCTGGGGGGGGGGTAATGAAAAACTGTTTTTT. The chain recombines TRBV12-3 or TRBV12-4 with TRBJ1-4; D may be TRBD1 (5 bases). Deletions cut 6 bases from V and 4 bases from J, with 12 bases between. There are 14 residues in the CDR3.

This clonotype turned up a few times. The chain combines TRBV2 with TRBJ1-5; D remains unclear. CDR1 is SNHLY and CDR2 is FYNNEI in the germline V gene. The CDR3 runs to 15 residues. The germline V and J ends were trimmed by 6 bases and 4 bases, with 16 bases remaining between them. CDR3 coding DNA: TGTGCCAGCAGGGCCGAGGGTAATCGGAATCAGCCCCAGCATTTT. Protein: CASRAEGNRNQPQHF.

This sequence joins TRBV28 and TRBJ2-1; 8 nucleotides match TRBD1. J gave up 5 bases and V 3 bases, and 9 bases lay outside the gene matches. This CDR3 has 16 residues. Per the germline V gene, CDR1 is MDHEN and CDR2 is SYDVKM. The CDR3 coding sequence is TGTGCCAGCAGTTTGCGTGGGACAGGAGAGAACAATGAGCAGTTCTTC. Protein product: CASSLRGTGENNEQFF.

Remarks on this clonotype: A read error may explain this, as a much larger clone is one base away. The chain uses TRBV29-1 and TRBJ1-5; D is undetermined. CDR1 is SQVTM, CDR2 ANQGSEA, per germline. Trimming removed 7 bases from V and 3 bases from J, with 13 bases in between. CDR3 size: 13 residues. The CDR3 here is CSGDVQHNQPQHF. The CDR3, as DNA: TGCAGCGGCGACGTACAACACAATCAGCCCCAGCATTTT.

V gene TRBV20-1 combines with J gene TRBJ1-2; 7 bases fit TRBD1. Trimming cost V 6 bases and J 7 bases; bases outside gene matches: 11. Germline V gene sequence: CDR1 DFQATT, CDR2 SNEGSKA (reference sequence). This CDR3 region has 13 residues. The CDR3 coding sequence is TGCAGTGCCGACAATACAGGGGTGGCTGGCTACACCTTC. Amino acid sequence: CSADNTGVAGYTF.

The chain has TRBV15 and TRBJ2-3, with no clear D. V lost 1 base and J lost 2, with 7 bases in between. CDR3 length: 14 residues. CDR1 LNHNV and CDR2 YYDKDF come from the germline V gene (reference sequence). CDR3 sequence reads: CATSRAQDTDTQYF. The DNA of the CDR3 is TGTGCCACCAGCAGAGCGCAGGACACAGATACGCAGTATTTT.

This rearrangement joins TRBV5-5 to TRBJ1-2; no clear D. V lost 5 bases, J lost 4 bases, and 12 bases lay in between. CDR3 size: 13 residues. Germline CDR1 SGHKS, CDR2 YYEKEE (reference sequence). The CDR3 DNA reads as TGTGCCAGCAGGACCGACCTTTCCTATGGCTACACCTTC. Amino acid sequence: CASRTDLSYGYTF.

Notes on this clonotype: This may stem from a read error, because a much larger clone lies one nucleotide away. V and J are TRBV20-1 and TRBJ1-2, with 8 bases lining up with TRBD1. The CDR3 contains 15 residues. In germline, CDR1 is DFQATT, CDR2 SNEGSKA (reference sequence). After removal of 0 bases from V and 6 bases from J, the junction contained 9 bases not matched to a gene. CDR3: CSARDAGQEYHGYTF. The CDR3 DNA reads as TGCAGTGCTAGAGATGCGGGACAGGAATACCATGGCTACACCTTC.